The entry below gives a single TCR beta chain sequence along with its context. Its specificity is unknown. J lost 5 bases, V lost 2 bases, and 9 bases had no gene match. The CDR3 totals 16 residues. Per the germline V gene, CDR1 is MNHEY and CDR2 is SVGAGI. This sample was included in a study of T cells after posttransplantation cyclophosphamide. General observations from the study: Skin or GI-infiltrating T cells shared few TRB sequences with blood. Recipient CMV seropositivity and CMV reactivation strongly tracked TRB clonality. Donor-recipient repertoire similarity was low at 1-2 months, rising over year one.

Generated by immunoSEQ multiplex PCR, the TCRdb table keeps only in-frame clones and is missing some. The sample contains roughly 16,000 clones, around 90% of which appear only once. Methotrexate plus calcineurin inhibitor accompanied controls' myeloablative marrow transplants; sampling was 1 year later. The clonotype originates from a male patient between 50 and 60 years old who received an allogeneic stem cell transplant from an unrelated donor, was CMV-positive, and had chronic GVHD only. Some of the T cells may derive from the graft donor. The V gene is TRBV6-5, the J gene TRBJ2-3, with 8 positions matching TRBD2. The material was PBMCs, obtained after an allogeneic stem cell transplant with a calcineurin inhibitor and methotrexate. Here the CDR3 reads CASSYNKAGGGDTQYF. The CDR3 DNA sequence: TGTGCCAGCAGTTACAATAAGGCGGGAGGAGGAGATACGCAGTATTTT.